Listed here are 3 T cell receptor beta chains from one sample, sequenced in a study of blood T cell repertoires in COVID-19. Produced via immunoSEQ multiplex PCR; TCRdb's table is partial and in-frame only. The data show around 140,000 clones, nearly 80% seen once. Sequences were obtained from PBMCs or T cells enriched from blood (not recorded which). These receptors were taken from a woman in her forties or fifties who had recovered from COVID-19.

The chain joins TRBV6-5 to TRBJ1-1; possibly TRBD1 for D (6 bases). Germline assignment: CDR1 MNHEY and CDR2 SVGAGI. CDR3 length: 13 amino acids. V lost 5 bases, J lost 4 bases, and 11 bases lay in between. CDR3 nucleotides: TGTGCCAGCAGTCCTCAGGGGAGCACTGAAGCTTTCTTT. Its protein product is CASSPQGSTEAFF.

This rearrangement joins TRBV27 to TRBJ1-2; TRBD1 matches at 7 bases. The germline V gene encodes CDR1 MNHEY and CDR2 SMNVEV (reference sequence). V lost 6 bases to trimming and J lost 10 bases; unmatched junction nucleotides: 8. The CDR3 has 12 residues. The CDR3 spells CASSRQGTIYTF. The CDR3 DNA follows: TGTGCCAGCAGCCGACAGGGTACCATCTACACCTTC.

This chain links TRBV7-8 with TRBJ1-6, with D unclear. The germline gives CDR1 SGHVS, CDR2 FQNEAQ. V was cut by 5 bases and J by 7 bases, with 12 bases left in between. The CDR3 contains 14 residues. The CDR3 nucleotides are TGTGCCAGCAGCGTTACTGCGAGCAATTCACCCCTCCACTTT. This codes for CASSVTASNSPLHF.